Here is one T cell receptor (beta chain) with its context. Its specificity is not known. The entry originates in a study of T cell repertoires in cytomegalovirus infection. At the level of the study: TCR beta signatures that were public indicated CMV infection and matching HLA type. Whole-study findings and limits: Identification of carriers of CMV plus the relevant HLA was performed using cumulative public TCR beta family frequency. Dominant in the ex vivo response were TCR beta clonotypes restricted by HLA-C and specific for CMV.

V trimming: 1 base; J trimming: 5 bases; junction bases outside the gene matches: 5. CDR3 length equals 13 residues. The germline V gene encodes CDR1 DFQATT and CDR2 SNEGSKA (reference sequence). From the reads, TCRdb called clonotypes with MiXCR, one entry per CDR3 protein. The sample shows roughly 340,000 distinct CDR3 sequences, almost 30% of them seen only once. This sequence was found in a human donor in good health (CMV status not recorded). Some clones in this sample may be carry-over from other donors' samples. The material was cultured PBMCs, obtained from culture after CMV antigen stimulation. V is TRBV20-1 and J is TRBJ2-7; 7 bases are shared with TRBD1. The CDR3: CSARGDRVDEQYF. The CDR3 DNA follows: TGCAGTGCTAGAGGAGACAGGGTCGACGAGCAGTACTTC.